This T cell receptor beta chain was sequenced in a study of T cell responses to AZD1222 COVID-19 vaccine. Study-level information: The study pooled second doses at about 4 or about 12 weeks. General observations from the study: White British donors predominated, females outnumbered males, and clonal diversity was possibly underestimated.

The CDR3 is 15 residues long. Germline values: CDR1 SGHTA, CDR2 FQGNSA. The trim removed 2 bases at V and 2 bases at J, leaving 3 bases unmatched. The repertoire was sequenced with immunoSEQ multiplex PCR; TCRdb's copy has only in-frame clones and lacks some. The sample lists about 110,000 clones; approximately 89% were seen once. A single count supports this clone. Its antigen remains unidentified. The receptor was derived from an adult in good health. Source: peripheral blood, taken on day 0 of AZD1222 vaccination. This sequence joins TRBV7-2 and TRBJ1-5; 7 bases fit TRBD1. The CDR3: CASSLQGGGNQPQHF. The CDR3 DNA reads as TGTGCCAGCAGCTTACAGGGGGGAGGCAATCAGCCCCAGCATTTT.